This passage covers 12 T cell receptor beta chains from one sample sequenced in a study of blood T cell repertoires in COVID-19. Data came from immunoSEQ multiplex PCR; TCRdb stores just in-frame clones and leaves some out. This table has about 62,000 clones, 80% to 90% appearing once. The source material was peripheral blood. Receptor source: a woman aged 60-70 years with COVID-19, enrolled during active disease.

This rearrangement joins TRBV5-1 to TRBJ1-1; TRBD1 is a possible D gene (5 bases). CDR1 SGHRS and CDR2 YFSETQ come from the germline V gene. V dropped 0 bases and J dropped 4 bases, with 16 bases sitting between them. There are 16 residues in the CDR3. The CDR3 reads CASSLGGRVRSTEAFF. DNA for the CDR3: TGCGCCAGCAGCTTGGGCGGCAGGGTGAGATCCACTGAAGCTTTCTTT.

This clone was counted a few times. The rearrangement joins TRBV24-1 to TRBJ2-1; 10 bases match TRBD2. The CDR3 contains 16 residues. V trimming: 4 bases; J trimming: 7 bases; junction bases outside the gene matches: 9. Per the germline V gene, CDR1 is KGHDR and CDR2 is SFDVKD. The chain's CDR3 is CATSDPLAGVGNEQFF. CDR3 bases: TGTGCCACCAGTGACCCCCTAGCGGGAGTGGGTAATGAGCAGTTCTTC.

V gene TRBV10-3 combines with J gene TRBJ2-7; no clear D. Per the germline V gene, CDR1 is ENHRY and CDR2 is SYGVKD. Trimming took off 7 bases at V and 0 bases at J, with 7 bases between the two ends. The CDR3 spans 12 residues. CDR3 region: CAIILNSYEQYF. For the CDR3, the DNA is TGTGCCATCATACTAAACTCCTACGAGCAGTACTTC.

The chain uses TRBV2 and TRBJ1-5; no firm D call. Trimming left V 3 bases short and J 6 bases short, with 12 bases between. CDR3 size: 14 residues. Germline V gives CDR1 SNHLY, CDR2 FYNNEI. The CDR3 is CASSDFGYSQPQHF. The CDR3 region has the DNA TGTGCCAGCAGTGATTTCGGGTATAGTCAGCCCCAGCATTTT.

This rearrangement joins TRBV7-7 to TRBJ1-1, with a weak D call TRBD1 (6 bases). From germline, CDR1 is SSHAT and CDR2 FNYEAQ (reference sequence). This CDR3 comprises 12 residues. The CDR3 DNA follows: TGTGCTGGGCAGGGGCAGCATACTGAAGCTTTCTTT. It codes for CAGQGQHTEAFF.

The chain is built from TRBV6-5 and TRBJ1-5; the match to TRBD1 covers 8 bases. Germline V CDR1 and CDR2: MNHEY, SVGAGI. V was pared by 6 bases and J by 7 bases, with 5 bases of the junction left unmatched. The CDR3 consists of 13 residues. CDR3 sequence: CASSLQGGQPQHF. The DNA for the CDR3 is TGTGCCAGCAGCCTACAGGGGGGCCAGCCCCAGCATTTT.

Relative to its sample, this clone is medium-sized. The gene calls are TRBV10-3 and TRBJ2-7, with D possibly being TRBD1 (5 bases). This CDR3 region has 15 residues. CDR1 and CDR2 from the germline V gene are ENHRY and SYGVKD. Trimming pared 6 bases from V and 9 bases from J, leaving 24 bases between. DNA for the CDR3: TGTGCCATCAGCGATAGATCGGACAAGTCTCTCCGGCAGTACTTC. This gives the protein CAISDRSDKSLRQYF.

The chain links TRBV7-9 to TRBJ1-5; D possibly corresponds to TRBD1 (6 bases). The CDR3 length is 17 residues. V was trimmed by 1 base and J by 4 bases, leaving 17 bases between them. Germline V gene data show CDR1 as SEHNR and CDR2 as FQNEAQ (reference sequence). CDR3 DNA: TGTGCCAGCAGCTTAGGACAGGACTCCCTGTGGAATCAGCCCCAGCATTTT. This encodes CASSLGQDSLWNQPQHF.

The chain links TRBV14 to TRBJ1-2; perhaps TRBD1 as D (6 bases). Germline CDR1 and CDR2: SGHDN and FVKESK. V was clipped by 4 bases and J by 2 bases, with 11 bases between them. The CDR3 is made up of 14 amino acids. The CDR3 is CASSRTGQNYGYTF. The CDR3 DNA sequence: TGTGCCAGCAGCCGAACCGGACAGAACTATGGCTACACCTTC.

This clone was observed once. This chain joins TRBV2 and TRBJ2-7, with 8 bases aligning to TRBD1. The ends lost 8 bases at V and 0 bases at J; junction bases unmatched: 6. CDR3 length: 14 amino acids. Germline V gene lookup returns CDR1 SNHLY and CDR2 FYNNEI. CDR3 sequence reads: CASQGARSSYEQYF. CDR3 bases: TGTGCCAGCCAGGGGGCGCGAAGCTCCTACGAGCAGTACTTC.

The chain carries TRBV6-2 or TRBV6-3 and TRBJ2-7, with D tentatively TRBD1 (5 bases). This CDR3 has 13 amino acids. Germline assignment: CDR1 MNHEY and CDR2 SVGEGT. Deletions cut 6 bases from V and 3 bases from J, with 12 bases between. CDR3 protein: CASSRQLRYEQYF. CDR3 sequence (DNA): TGTGCCAGCAGCCGACAGTTACGCTACGAGCAGTACTTC.

The chain recombines TRBV6-6 with TRBJ1-3; TRBD1 is a possible D gene (6 bases). This CDR3 contains 14 residues. Germline CDR1 MNHNY, CDR2 SVGAGI (reference sequence). V dropped 6 bases and J dropped 3 bases, with 12 bases sitting between them. The CDR3 loop is CASSRRGSGNTIYF. CDR3 nucleotide sequence: TGTGCCAGCAGCCGCAGGGGTAGTGGAAACACCATATATTTT.